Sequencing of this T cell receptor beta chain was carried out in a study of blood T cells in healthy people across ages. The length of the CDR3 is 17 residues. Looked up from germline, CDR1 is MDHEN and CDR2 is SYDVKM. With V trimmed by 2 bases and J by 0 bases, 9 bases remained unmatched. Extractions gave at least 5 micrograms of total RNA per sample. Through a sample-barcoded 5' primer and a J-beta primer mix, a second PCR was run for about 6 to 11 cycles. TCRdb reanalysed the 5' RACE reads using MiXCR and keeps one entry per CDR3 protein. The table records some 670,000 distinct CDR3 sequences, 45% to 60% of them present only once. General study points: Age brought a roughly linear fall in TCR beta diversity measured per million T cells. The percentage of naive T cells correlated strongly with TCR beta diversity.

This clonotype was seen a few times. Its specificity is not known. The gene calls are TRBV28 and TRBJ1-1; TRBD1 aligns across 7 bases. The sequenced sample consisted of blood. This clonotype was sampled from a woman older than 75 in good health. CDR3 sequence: CASSLARGRPLNTEAFF. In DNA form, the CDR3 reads TGTGCCAGCAGTTTAGCCAGGGGGAGGCCCCTGAACACTGAAGCTTTCTTT.